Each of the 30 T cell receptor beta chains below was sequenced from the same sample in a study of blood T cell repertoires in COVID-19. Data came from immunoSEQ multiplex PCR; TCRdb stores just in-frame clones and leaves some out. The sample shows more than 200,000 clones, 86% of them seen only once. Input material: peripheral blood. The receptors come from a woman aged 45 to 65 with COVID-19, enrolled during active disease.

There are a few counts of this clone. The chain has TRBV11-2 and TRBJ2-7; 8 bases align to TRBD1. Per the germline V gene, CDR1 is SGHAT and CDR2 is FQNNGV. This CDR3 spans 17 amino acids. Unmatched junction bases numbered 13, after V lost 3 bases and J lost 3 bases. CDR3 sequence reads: CASSFSTGTGYIYEQYV. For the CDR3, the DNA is TGTGCCAGCAGCTTCTCAACCGGGACAGGTTATATCTACGAGCAGTACGTC.

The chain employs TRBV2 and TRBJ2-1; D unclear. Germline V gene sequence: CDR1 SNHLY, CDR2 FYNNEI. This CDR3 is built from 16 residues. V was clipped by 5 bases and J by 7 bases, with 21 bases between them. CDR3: CASSSVLRGPSNEQFF. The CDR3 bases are TGTGCCAGCAGTTCCGTATTGCGCGGCCCGAGTAATGAGCAGTTCTTC.

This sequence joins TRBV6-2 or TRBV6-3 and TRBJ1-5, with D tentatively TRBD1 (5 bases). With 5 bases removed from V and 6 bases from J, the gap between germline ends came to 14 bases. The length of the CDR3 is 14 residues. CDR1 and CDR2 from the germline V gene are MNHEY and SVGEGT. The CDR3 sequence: CASSLQGSAQPQHF. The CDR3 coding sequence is TGTGCCAGCAGTCTTCAGGGTTCAGCTCAGCCCCAGCATTTT.

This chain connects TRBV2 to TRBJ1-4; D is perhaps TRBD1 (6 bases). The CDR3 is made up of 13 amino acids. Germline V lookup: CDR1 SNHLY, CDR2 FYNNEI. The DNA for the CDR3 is TGTGTCACCAAGAGACAGGCTAATGAAAAACTGTTTTTT. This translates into CVTKRQANEKLFF.

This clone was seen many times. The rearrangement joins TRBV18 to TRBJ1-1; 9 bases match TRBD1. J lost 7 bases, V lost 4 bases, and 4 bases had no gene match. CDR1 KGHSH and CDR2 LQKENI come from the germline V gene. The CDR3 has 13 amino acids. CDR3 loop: CASSLDRGGEAFF. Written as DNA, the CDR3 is TGTGCCAGCTCACTGGACAGGGGAGGTGAAGCTTTCTTT.

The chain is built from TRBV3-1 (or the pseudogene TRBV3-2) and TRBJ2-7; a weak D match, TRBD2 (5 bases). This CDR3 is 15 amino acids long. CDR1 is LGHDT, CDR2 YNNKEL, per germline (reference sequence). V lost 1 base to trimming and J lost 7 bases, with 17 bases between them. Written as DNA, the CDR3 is TGTGCCAGCAGCCAAGGGCGGATTGGGTCGGGAGAGCAGTACTTC. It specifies CASSQGRIGSGEQYF.

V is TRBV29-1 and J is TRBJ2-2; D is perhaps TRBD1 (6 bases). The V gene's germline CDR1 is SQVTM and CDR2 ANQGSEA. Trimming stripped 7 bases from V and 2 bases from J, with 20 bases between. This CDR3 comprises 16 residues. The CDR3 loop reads CSARKGAGVNTGELFF. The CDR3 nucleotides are TGCAGCGCCCGGAAAGGCGCAGGGGTTAACACCGGGGAGCTGTTTTTT.

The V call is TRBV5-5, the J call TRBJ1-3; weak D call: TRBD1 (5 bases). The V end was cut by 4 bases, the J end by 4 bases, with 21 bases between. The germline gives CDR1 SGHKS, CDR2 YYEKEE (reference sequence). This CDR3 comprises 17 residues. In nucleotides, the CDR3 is TGTGCCAGCAGCCGTACGGGGGTTTGGGGCGTCGGAAACACCATATATTTT. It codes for CASSRTGVWGVGNTIYF.

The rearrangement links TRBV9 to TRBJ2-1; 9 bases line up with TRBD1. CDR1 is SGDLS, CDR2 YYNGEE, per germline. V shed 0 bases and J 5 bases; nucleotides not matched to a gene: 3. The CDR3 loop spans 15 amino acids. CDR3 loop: CASSVGGTGNNEQFF. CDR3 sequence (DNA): TGTGCCAGCAGCGTAGGGGGGACAGGGAACAATGAGCAGTTCTTC.

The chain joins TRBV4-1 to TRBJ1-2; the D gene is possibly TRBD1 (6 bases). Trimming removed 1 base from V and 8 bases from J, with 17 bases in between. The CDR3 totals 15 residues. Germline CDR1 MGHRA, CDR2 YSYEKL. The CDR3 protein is CASSQVDRTYGGYTF. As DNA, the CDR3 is TGCGCCAGCAGCCAAGTGGACAGAACCTATGGAGGCTACACCTTC.

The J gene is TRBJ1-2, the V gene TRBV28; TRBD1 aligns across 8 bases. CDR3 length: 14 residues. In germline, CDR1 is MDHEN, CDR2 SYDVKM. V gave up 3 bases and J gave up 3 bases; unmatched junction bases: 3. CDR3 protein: CASSFGQGYYGYTF. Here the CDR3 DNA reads TGTGCCAGCAGTTTCGGACAGGGTTACTATGGCTACACCTTC.

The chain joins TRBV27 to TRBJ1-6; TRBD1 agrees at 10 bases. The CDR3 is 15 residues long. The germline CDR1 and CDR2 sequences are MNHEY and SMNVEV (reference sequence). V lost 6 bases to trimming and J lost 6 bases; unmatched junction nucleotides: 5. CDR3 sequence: CASSDRGRSNSPLHF. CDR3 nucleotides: TGTGCCAGCAGCGACAGGGGGCGGTCTAATTCACCCCTCCACTTT.

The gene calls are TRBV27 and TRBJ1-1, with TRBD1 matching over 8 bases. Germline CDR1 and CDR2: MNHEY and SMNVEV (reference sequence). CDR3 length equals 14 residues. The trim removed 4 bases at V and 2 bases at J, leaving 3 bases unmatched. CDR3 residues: CASSYRGSNTEAFF. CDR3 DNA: TGTGCCAGCAGTTACAGGGGGTCAAACACTGAAGCTTTCTTT.

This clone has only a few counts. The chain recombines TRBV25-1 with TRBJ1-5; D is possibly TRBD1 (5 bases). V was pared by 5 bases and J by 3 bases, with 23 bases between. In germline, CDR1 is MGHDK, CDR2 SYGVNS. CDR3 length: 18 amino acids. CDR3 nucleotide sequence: TGTGCCAGCAGTCGGGTTCCCCAACTTCAGGGAATCAATCAGCCCCAGCATTTT. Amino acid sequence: CASSRVPQLQGINQPQHF.

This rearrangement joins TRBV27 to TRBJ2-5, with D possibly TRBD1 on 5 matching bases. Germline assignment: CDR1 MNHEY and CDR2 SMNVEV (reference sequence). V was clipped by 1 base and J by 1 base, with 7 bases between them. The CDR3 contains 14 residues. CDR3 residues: CASSLLGAQETQYF. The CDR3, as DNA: TGTGCCAGCAGTTTATTAGGGGCCCAAGAGACCCAGTACTTC.

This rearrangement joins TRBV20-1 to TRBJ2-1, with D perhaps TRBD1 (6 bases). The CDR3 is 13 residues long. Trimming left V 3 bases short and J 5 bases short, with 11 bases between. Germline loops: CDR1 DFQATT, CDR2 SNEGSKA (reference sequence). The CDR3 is CSASIGGNNEQFF. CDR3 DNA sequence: TGCAGTGCTAGTATAGGGGGAAACAATGAGCAGTTCTTC.

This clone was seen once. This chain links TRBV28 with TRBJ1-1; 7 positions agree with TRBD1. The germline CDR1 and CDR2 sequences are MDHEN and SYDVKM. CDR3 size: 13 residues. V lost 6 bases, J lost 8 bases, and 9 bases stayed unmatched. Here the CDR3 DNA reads TGTGCCAGCAGCAGGGGGGCCCAGGAGGAAGCTTTCTTT. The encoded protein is CASSRGAQEEAFF. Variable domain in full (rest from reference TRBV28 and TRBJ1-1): DVKVTQSSRYLVKRTGEKVFLECVQDMDHENMFWYRQDPGLGLRLIYFSYDVKMKEKGDIPEGYSVSREKKERFSLILESASTNQTSMYLCASSRGAQEEAFFGQGTRLTVV.

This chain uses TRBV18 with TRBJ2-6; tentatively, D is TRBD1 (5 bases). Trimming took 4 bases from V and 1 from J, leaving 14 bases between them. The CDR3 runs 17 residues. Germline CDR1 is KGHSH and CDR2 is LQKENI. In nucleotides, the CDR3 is TGTGCCAGCTCACTCCTGCTGACAGCGTCTGGGGCCAACGTCCTGACTTTC. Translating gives CASSLLLTASGANVLTF.

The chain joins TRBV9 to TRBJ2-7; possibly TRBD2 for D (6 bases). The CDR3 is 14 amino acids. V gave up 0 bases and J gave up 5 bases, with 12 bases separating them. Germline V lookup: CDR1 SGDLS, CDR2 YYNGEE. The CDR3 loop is CASSVAASGDEQYF. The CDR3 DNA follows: TGTGCCAGCAGCGTAGCTGCCTCGGGGGACGAGCAGTACTTC.

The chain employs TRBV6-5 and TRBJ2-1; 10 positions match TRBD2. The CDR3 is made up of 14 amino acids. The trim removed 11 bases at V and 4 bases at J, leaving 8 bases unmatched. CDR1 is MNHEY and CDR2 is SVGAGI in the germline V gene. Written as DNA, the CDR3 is TGTGCCTCAGAGCGGGGGGGTTGGTACAATGAGCAGTTCTTC. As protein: CASERGGWYNEQFF.

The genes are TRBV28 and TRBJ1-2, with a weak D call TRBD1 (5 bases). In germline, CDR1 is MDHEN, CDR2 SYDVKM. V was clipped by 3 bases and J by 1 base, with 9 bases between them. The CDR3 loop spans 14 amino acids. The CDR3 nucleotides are TGTGCCAGCAGTTTTACGGGGGATAACTATGGCTACACCTTC. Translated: CASSFTGDNYGYTF.

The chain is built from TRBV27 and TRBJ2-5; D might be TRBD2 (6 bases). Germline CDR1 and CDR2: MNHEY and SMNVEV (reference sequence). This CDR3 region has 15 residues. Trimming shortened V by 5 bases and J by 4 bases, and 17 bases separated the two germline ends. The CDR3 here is CASSPRRGIGETQYF. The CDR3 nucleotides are TGTGCCAGCAGTCCCCGGCGGGGTATAGGAGAGACCCAGTACTTC.

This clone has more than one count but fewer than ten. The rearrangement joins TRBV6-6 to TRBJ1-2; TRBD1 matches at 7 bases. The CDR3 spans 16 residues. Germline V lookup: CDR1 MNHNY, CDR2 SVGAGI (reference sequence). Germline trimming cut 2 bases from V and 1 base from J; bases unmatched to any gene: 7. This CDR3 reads CASSYTDRVGNYGYTF. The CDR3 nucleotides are TGTGCCAGCAGTTACACAGACAGGGTGGGTAACTATGGCTACACCTTC.

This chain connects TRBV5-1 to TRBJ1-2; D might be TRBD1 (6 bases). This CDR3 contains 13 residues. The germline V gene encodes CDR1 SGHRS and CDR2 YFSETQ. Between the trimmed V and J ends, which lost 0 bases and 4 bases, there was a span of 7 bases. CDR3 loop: CASSLGTAYGYTF. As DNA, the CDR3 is TGCGCCAGCAGCTTGGGGACAGCCTATGGCTACACCTTC.

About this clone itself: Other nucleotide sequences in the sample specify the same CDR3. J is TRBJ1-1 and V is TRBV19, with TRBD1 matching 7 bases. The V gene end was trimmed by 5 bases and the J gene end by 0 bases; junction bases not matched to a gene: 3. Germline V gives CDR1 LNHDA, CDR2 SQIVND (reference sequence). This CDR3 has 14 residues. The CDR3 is CASSPQGLNTEAFF. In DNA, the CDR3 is TGTGCCAGTAGTCCACAGGGGTTGAACACTGAAGCTTTCTTT.

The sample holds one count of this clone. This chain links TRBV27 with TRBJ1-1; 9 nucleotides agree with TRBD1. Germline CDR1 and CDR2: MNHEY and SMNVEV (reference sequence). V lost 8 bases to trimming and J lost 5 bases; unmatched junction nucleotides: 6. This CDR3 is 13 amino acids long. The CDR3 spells CASGGQGRTEAFF. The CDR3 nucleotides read TGTGCCAGCGGTGGACAGGGGAGGACTGAAGCTTTCTTT.

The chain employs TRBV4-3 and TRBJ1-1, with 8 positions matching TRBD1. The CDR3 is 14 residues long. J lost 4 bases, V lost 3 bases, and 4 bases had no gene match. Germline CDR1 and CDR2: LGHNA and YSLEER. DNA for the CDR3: TGCGCCAGCAGCCATGACAGGGGTATCACTGAAGCTTTCTTT. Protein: CASSHDRGITEAFF.

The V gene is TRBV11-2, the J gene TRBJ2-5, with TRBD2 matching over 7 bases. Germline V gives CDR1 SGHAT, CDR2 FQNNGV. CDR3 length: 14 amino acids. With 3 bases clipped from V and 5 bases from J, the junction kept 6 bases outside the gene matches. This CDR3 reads CASSFRGSGETQYF. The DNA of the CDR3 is TGTGCCAGCAGCTTTCGGGGTAGCGGGGAGACCCAGTACTTC.

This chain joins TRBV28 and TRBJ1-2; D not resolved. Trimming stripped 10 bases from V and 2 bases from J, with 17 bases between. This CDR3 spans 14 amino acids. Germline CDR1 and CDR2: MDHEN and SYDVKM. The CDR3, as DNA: TGTGCCACCCCCAGTGGAGGGCCCAACTATGGCTACACCTTC. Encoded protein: CATPSGGPNYGYTF.

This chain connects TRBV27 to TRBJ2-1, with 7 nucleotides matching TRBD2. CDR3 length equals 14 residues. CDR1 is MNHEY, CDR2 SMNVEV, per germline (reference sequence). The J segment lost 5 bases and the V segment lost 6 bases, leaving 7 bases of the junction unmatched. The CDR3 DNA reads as TGTGCCAGCAGCACTAGCGATTACGACAATGAGCAGTTCTTC. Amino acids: CASSTSDYDNEQFF.